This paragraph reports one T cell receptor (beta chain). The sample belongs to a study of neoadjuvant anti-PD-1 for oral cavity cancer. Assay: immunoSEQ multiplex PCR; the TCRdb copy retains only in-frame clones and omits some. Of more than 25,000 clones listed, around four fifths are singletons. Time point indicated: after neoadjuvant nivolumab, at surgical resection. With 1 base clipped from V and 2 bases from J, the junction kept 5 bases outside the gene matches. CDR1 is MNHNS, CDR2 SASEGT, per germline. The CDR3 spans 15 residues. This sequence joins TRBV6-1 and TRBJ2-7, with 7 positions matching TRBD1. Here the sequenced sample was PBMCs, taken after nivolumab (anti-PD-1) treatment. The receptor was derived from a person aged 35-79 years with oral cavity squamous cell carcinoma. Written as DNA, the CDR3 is TGTGCCAGCAGTGAAGGACAGGGAGTCGCCTACGAGCAGTACTTC. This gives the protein CASSEGQGVAYEQYF.